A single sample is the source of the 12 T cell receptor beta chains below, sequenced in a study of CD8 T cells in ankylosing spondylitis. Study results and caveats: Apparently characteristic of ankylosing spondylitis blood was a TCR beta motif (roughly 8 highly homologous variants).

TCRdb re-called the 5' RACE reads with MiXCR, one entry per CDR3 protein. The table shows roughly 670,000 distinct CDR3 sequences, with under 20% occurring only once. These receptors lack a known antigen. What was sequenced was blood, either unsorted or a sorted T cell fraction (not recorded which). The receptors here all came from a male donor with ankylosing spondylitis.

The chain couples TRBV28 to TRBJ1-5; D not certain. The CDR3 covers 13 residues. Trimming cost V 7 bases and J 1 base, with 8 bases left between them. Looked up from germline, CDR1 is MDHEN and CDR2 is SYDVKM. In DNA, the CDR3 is TGTGCCAGCACCGAATGGAGCAATCAGCCCCAGCATTTT. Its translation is CASTEWSNQPQHF.

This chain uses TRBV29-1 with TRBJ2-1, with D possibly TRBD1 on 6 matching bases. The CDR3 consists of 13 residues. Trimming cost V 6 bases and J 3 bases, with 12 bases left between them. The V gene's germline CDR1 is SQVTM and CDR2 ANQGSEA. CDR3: CSVRDTNYNEQFF. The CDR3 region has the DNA TGCAGCGTCCGGGACACTAACTACAATGAGCAGTTCTTC.

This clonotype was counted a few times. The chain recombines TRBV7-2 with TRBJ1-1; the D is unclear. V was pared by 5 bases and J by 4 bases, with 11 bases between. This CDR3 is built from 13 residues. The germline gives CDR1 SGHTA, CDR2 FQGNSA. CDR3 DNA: TGTGCCAGCAGCAACACATTGAGCACTGAAGCTTTCTTT. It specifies CASSNTLSTEAFF.

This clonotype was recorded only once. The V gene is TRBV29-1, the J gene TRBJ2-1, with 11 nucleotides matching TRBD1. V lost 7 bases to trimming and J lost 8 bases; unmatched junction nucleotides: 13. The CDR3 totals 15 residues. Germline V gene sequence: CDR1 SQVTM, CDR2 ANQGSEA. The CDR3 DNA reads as TGCAGCGGTTATGCCGGGACAGGGGGAGGGGATGAGCAGTTCTTC. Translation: CSGYAGTGGGDEQFF.

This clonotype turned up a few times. The CDR3 region is CASSQAPGQQYF. CDR3 in DNA: TGTGCCAGCAGCCAGGCACCGGGACAGCAGTATTTT. This chain connects TRBV3-1 to TRBJ2-3, with a weak D call TRBD1 (6 bases). Germline V gene data show CDR1 as LGHDT and CDR2 as YNNKEL (reference sequence). This CDR3 has 12 residues. Trimming shortened V by 3 bases and J by 11 bases, and 12 bases separated the two germline ends.

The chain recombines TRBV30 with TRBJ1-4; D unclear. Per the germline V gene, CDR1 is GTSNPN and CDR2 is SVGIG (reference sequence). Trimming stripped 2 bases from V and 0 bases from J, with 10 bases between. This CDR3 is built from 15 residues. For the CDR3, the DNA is TGTGCCTGGAGTCCAGAGCTTGCAACTAATGAAAAACTGTTTTTT. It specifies CAWSPELATNEKLFF.

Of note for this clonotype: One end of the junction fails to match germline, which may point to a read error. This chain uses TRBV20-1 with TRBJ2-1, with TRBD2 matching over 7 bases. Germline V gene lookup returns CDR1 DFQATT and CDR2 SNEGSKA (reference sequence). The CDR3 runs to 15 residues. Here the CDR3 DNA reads TGCAGTGCCGTAAGTCGATCTAGCGGCCACAATGGGCAGTTCTTC. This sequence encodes CSAVSRSSGHNGQFF.

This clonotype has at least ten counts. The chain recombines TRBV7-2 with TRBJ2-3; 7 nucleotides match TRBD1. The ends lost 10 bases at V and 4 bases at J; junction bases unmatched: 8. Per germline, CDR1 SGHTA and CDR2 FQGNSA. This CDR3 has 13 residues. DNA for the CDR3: TGTGCCACCTCCCAAGGACAGGCAGATACGCAGTATTTT. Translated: CATSQGQADTQYF.

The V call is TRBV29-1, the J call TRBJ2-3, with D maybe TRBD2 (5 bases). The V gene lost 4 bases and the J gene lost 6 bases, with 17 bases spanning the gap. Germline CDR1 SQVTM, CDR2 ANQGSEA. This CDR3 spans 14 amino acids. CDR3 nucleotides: TGCAGCGTTGTAGCAGCGGAACATGGGGATACGCAGTATTTT. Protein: CSVVAAEHGDTQYF.

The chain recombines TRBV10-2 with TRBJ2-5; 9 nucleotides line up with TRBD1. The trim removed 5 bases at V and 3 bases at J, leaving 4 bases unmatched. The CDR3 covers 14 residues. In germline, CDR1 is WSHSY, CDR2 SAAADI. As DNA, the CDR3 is TGCGCCAGCAGTTGGGACAGGGCGAAAGAGACCCAGTACTTC. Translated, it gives CASSWDRAKETQYF.

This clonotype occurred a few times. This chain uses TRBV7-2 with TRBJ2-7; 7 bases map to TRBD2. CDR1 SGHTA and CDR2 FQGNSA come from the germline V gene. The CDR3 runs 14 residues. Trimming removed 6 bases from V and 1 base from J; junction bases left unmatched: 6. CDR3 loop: CASRDPGLSYEQYF. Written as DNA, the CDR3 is TGTGCCAGCAGGGATCCGGGACTATCCTACGAGCAGTACTTC.

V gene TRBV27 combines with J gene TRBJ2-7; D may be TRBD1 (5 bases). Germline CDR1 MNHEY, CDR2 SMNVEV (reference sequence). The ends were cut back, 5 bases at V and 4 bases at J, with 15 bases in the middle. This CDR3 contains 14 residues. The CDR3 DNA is TGTGCCAGCAGTCCCGATGGGGCTTGGTACGAGCAGTACTTC. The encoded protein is CASSPDGAWYEQYF.